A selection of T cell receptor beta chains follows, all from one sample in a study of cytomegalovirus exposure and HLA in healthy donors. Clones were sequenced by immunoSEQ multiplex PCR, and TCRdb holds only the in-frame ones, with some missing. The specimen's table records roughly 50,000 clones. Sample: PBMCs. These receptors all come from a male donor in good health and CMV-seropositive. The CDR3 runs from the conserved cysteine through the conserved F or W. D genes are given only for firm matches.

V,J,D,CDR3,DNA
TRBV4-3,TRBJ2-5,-,CASSHGTTGNQETQYF,TGCGCCAGCAGTCACGGGACTACAGGGAACCAAGAGACCCAGTACTTC
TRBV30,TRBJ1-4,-,CAWELVPNEKLFF,TGTGCCTGGGAGTTAGTACCTAATGAAAAACTGTTTTTT
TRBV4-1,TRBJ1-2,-,CASSQVQANYGYTF,TGCGCCAGCAGCCAGGTGCAGGCTAACTATGGCTACACCTTC
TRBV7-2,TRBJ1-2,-,CASSLEAEAGYTF,TGTGCCAGCAGCTTAGAGGCAGAGGCTGGCTACACCTTC
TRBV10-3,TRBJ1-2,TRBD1,CAIRVRTGGDYGYTF,TGTGCCATCAGGGTCCGGACAGGGGGAGACTATGGCTACACCTTC
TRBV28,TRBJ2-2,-,CASSPASAGELFF,TGTGCCAGCAGCCCGGCCAGCGCCGGGGAGCTGTTTTTT
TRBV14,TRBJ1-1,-,CASSLQGNTEAFF,TGTGCCAGCAGCCTTCAGGGAAACACTGAAGCTTTCTTT
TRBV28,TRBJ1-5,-,CASSAGLQGPQHF,TGTGCCAGCAGTGCAGGCCTGCAAGGGCCCCAGCATTTT
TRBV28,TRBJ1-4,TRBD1,CASSRGQSTEKLFF,TGTGCCAGCAGCCGGGGACAGTCGACCGAAAAACTGTTTTTT
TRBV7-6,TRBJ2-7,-,CASSLGQGGSSYEQYF,TGTGCCAGCAGCTTAGGACAAGGAGGAAGCTCCTACGAGCAGTACTTC
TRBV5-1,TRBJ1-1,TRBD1,CASSSGPGQGANLEAFF,TGCGCCAGCAGCTCCGGCCCGGGACAGGGGGCGAATCTGGAAGCTTTCTTT